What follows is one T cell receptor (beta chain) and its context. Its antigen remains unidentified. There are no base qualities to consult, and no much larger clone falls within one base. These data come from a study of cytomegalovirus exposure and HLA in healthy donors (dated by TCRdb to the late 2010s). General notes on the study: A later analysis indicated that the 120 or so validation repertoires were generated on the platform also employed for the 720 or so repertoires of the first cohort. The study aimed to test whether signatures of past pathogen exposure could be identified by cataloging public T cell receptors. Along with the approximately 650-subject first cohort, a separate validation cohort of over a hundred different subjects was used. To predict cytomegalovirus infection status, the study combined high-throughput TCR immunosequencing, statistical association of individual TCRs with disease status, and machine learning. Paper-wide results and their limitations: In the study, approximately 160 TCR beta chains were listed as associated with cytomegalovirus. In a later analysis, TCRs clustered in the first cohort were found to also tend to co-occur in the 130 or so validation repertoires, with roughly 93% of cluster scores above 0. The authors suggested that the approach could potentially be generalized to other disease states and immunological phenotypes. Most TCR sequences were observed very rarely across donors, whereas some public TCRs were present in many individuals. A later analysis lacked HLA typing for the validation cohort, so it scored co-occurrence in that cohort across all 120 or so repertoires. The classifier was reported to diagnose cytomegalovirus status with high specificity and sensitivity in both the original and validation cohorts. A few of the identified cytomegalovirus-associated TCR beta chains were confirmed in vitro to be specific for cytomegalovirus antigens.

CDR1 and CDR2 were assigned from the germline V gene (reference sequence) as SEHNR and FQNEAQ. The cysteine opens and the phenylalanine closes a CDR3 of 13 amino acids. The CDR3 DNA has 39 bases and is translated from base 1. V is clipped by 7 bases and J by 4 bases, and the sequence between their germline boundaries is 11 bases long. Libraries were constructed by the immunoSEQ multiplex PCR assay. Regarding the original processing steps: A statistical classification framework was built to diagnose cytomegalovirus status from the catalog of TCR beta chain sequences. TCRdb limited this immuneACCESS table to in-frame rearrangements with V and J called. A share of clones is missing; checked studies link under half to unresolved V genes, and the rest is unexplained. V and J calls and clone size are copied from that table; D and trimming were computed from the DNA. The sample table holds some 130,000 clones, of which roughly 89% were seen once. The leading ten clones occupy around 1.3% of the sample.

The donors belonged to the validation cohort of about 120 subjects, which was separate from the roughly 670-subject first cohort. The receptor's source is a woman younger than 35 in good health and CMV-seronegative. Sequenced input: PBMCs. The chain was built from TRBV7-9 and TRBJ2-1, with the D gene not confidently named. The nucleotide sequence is TGTGCCAGCACCCCCCTTAGTTACAATGAGCAGTTCTTC. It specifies CASTPLSYNEQFF.